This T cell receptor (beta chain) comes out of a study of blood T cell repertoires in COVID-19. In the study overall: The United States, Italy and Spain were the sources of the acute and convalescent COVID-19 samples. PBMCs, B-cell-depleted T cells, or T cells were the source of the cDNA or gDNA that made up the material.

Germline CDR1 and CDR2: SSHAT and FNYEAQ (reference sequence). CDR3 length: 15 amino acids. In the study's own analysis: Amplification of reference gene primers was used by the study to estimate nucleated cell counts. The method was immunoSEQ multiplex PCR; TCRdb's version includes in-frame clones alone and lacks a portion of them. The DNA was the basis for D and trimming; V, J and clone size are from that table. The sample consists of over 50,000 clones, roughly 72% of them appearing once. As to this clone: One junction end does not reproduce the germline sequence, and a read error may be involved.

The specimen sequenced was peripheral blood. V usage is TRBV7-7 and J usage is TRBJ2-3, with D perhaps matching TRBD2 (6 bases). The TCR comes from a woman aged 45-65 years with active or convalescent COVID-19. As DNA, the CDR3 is TGTGCTAGCAGCTTAGGACTAAGCAGCACAGATACGCAGTATTTT. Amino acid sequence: CASSLGLSSTDTQYF. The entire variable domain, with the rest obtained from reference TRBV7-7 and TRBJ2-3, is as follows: GAGVSQSPRYKVTKRGQDVTLRCDPISSHATLYWYQQALGQGPEFLTYFNYEAQPDKSGLPSDRFSAERPEGSISTLTIQRTEQRDSAMYRCASSLGLSSTDTQYFGPGTRLTVL.